This T cell receptor (beta chain) was captured by sequencing in a study of blood T cell repertoires in COVID-19. Turning to the study itself: COVID-19 samples, acute and convalescent, were from the United States, Italy and Spain.

Some clones are missing from TCRdb's copy, which holds only in-frame ones; the method was immunoSEQ multiplex PCR. The profile shows approximately 300,000 clones, about 89% of them singletons. The ends were cut back, 5 bases at V and 0 bases at J, with 16 bases in the middle. CDR1 is KGHDR, CDR2 SFDVKD, per germline. The CDR3 runs 17 residues. Participants had their cohort set by participant-reported clinical history. For recovered donors of Cohort 3, there were two negative PCRs, clearance, or symptom resolution. The V and J genes are TRBV24-1 and TRBJ2-1, with D hard to call. The receptor was isolated from a man aged 55 to 69 who had recovered from COVID-19. Sequencing was done on a sample of PBMCs or T cells enriched from blood (not recorded which). The CDR3 coding sequence is TGTGCCACCAGTGGTTCGCTCGGAGAGAGCTCCTACAATGAGCAGTTCTTC. Encoded protein: CATSGSLGESSYNEQFF.